The T cell receptor beta chain described here comes from a study of T cell repertoires in cytomegalovirus infection (dated by TCRdb to between 2018 and 2021). For the study in its entirety: The HLA type of each donor mattered for the analysis, because public TCR beta signatures pointed to carriage of CMV infection along with the matching HLA type. Beyond this particular receptor, the publication reports: The ex vivo response was dominated by HLA-C-restricted CMV-specific TCR beta clonotypes, which also provided the single most frequent clonotype in two of eight donors. In both this cohort and an independent roughly 400-donor cohort, the cumulative frequency of public TCR beta family members distinguished carriers of CMV infection plus the relevant HLA type.

This clonotype has a count of ten or more. It has no known antigen specificity. Base qualities are not provided; no much larger clone lies one nucleotide away. Relative to germline, V is missing 5 bases and J is missing 1 base, with 3 bases of the junction outside any gene match. The CDR3 covers 14 residues, taking in both the cysteine and the phenylalanine. CDR3 DNA only is kept here, 42 bases in frame from base 1. Looking up the germline V gene yields CDR1 SGHVS and CDR2 FNYEAQ. The sequencing machine was an Illumina HiSeq 1500. The raw public reads went through TCRdb reprocessing: fastp at Q25, MiXCR clone calling, in-frame beta chains kept. Each CDR3 protein gets just one entry, which takes the most common genes and DNA from the rows behind it. The sample profile shows fewer than 550,000 distinct CDR3 sequences; about 15% of them were found once. The top ten constitute about 24% of the sample.

Sequenced: CD8+ T cells from PBMCs. The V gene is TRBV7-6 and the J gene is TRBJ2-3; 7 bases in between match TRBD1. The receptor's source is a human donor in good health (CMV status not recorded). Some clones in this sample may be carry-over from other donors' samples. In nucleotides, the sequence is TGTGCCAGCAGCCCCGACAGGGGCACAGATACGCAGTATTTT. This sequence encodes CASSPDRGTDTQYF.